This T cell receptor beta chain was profiled in a study of T cells in Graves' hyperthyroidism and ophthalmopathy. Concerning this clonotype: Its antigen is as yet unknown.

What was amplified from RNA transcripts were TCR beta CDR3 regions. The TCR CDR3 first-round RT-PCR relied on the HTBI primer set. TCRdb independently ran MiXCR on the multiplex PCR reads; one entry per CDR3 protein. The sample records 640,000 or so distinct CDR3 sequences, around 14% being singletons. Study-wide findings and caveats: Researchers found most expanded thyroid clonotypes above 0.001 in blood as well.

V lost 3 bases to trimming and J lost 4 bases, with 10 bases between them. The CDR3 is 14 residues long. Each ophthalmopathy patient scored at least 3 on the Clinical Activity Score and at least 4 on NOSPECS grade, with duration under 3 months. This TCR was recovered from a young woman with Graves' ophthalmopathy. Sequenced sample: blood. The chain joins TRBV12-3 or TRBV12-4 to TRBJ1-3; D gene ambiguous. CDR3 in amino acids: CASSFWGGGNTIYF. The CDR3 DNA is TGTGCCAGCAGTTTTTGGGGAGGGGGAAACACCATATATTTT.